This is a list of T cell receptor beta chains from one sample in a study of human T cells and chemical hapten exposure. TCRdb itself ran the RACE reads through MiXCR, one entry per CDR3 protein. The sample has around 110,000 distinct CDR3 sequences; approximately 10% are singletons. The sequencing used whole blood, collected in connection with sensitization to the hapten diphenylcyclopropenone (DPC). Source of these receptors: a woman aged 50 to 65 with alopecia areata. Some clones in this sample may be carry-over from other donors' samples. The CDR3 runs from the conserved cysteine through the conserved F or W. D genes are given only for firm matches. A clone size is listed for some rows: how often the clone was seen (once, few, many), or a class if it is expanded.

v_call	clone_size	d_call	j_call	cdr3_nt	cdr3_aa
TRBV5-1	.	.	TRBJ1-1	TGCGCCAGCAGGGGAGGGGCGAGTGAAGCTTTCTTT	CASRGGASEAFF
TRBV12-3/TRBV12-4	.	TRBD2	TRBJ2-5	TGTGCCAGCAGCGGGACTAGCGGGGATTCAGAGACCCAGTACTTC	CASSGTSGDSETQYF
TRBV20-1	.	.	TRBJ2-1	TGCAGTGCAGGGAGAGGGGGTAATGAGCAGTTCTTC	CSAGRGGNEQFF
TRBV6-2/TRBV6-3	many	.	TRBJ2-1	TGTGCCAGCCGTTCTACCTACAATGAGCAGTTCTTC	CASRSTYNEQFF
TRBV24-1	few	.	TRBJ1-1	TGTGCCACCAGTGTAGCCAGTGGGACTGAAGCTTTCTTT	CATSVASGTEAFF
TRBV29-1	few	TRBD2	TRBJ2-3	TGCAGCGTTGTGGGGGGGGAGCAGTATTTT	CSVVGGEQYF
TRBV7-2	many	.	TRBJ2-4	TGTGCCAGCAGCTTAAGTGCGCTAGCCAAAAACATTCAGTACTTC	CASSLSALAKNIQYF
TRBV5-4	.	.	TRBJ2-7	TGTGCCAGCAGCTTAGAGACCTACGAGCAGTACTTC	CASSLETYEQYF
TRBV12-5	few	.	TRBJ1-3	TGTGCTAGTGGTTTGGTACTTGGTTTAGGTTTGGACACCATATATTTT	CASGLVLGLGLDTIYF
TRBV20-1	many	.	TRBJ1-1	TGCAGTGCCTATATTGGGGGCATGAACACTGAAGCTTTCTTT	CSAYIGGMNTEAFF
TRBV20-1	.	TRBD2	TRBJ2-7	TGCAGTGGAGCGGGGCTCTCCGAGCAGTACTTC	CSGAGLSEQYF
TRBV7-2	.	TRBD1	TRBJ2-2	TGTGCCAGCAGCTCCGGACAGGCTCTGTTTTTT	CASSSGQALFF
TRBV19	many	TRBD2	TRBJ2-1	TGTGCCAGTAGCCGGCGGACTAGCGGGGGGAGCTCCTACAATGAGCAGTTCTTC	CASSRRTSGGSSYNEQFF
TRBV29-1	few	TRBD1	TRBJ1-3	TGCAGCGTTGCGAGAGGGGGCGCAGGTGGAAACACCATATATTTT	CSVARGGAGGNTIYF
TRBV12-3/TRBV12-4	many	.	TRBJ2-7	TGTGCCAGCAGTTTTGCCTACGAGCAGTACTTC	CASSFAYEQYF
TRBV6-5	many	.	TRBJ2-1	TGTGCCAGCCGTACCGGGGGTGAGCAGTTCTTC	CASRTGGEQFF
TRBV5-1	many	TRBD2	TRBJ2-4	TGCGCCAGCAGCGAGGGGACTAGCGGGATTCGAAACATTCAGTACTTC	CASSEGTSGIRNIQYF
TRBV7-9	many	.	TRBJ1-1	TGTGCCAGCAGCCCCGCCGAGGCAACCACCACGGAAGCTTTCTTT	CASSPAEATTTEAFF
TRBV28	.	TRBD2	TRBJ2-1	TGTGCCAGCAGTCTACCCCCCGGGACTAGCGGCGATGAGCAGTTCTTC	CASSLPPGTSGDEQFF
TRBV27	few	TRBD1	TRBJ1-6	TGTGCCAGCAGTCCGGGACAGCCGAGCTCCTATAATTCACCCCTCCACTTT	CASSPGQPSSYNSPLHF
TRBV6-4	few	.	TRBJ2-2	TGTGCCAGCAGTCCCCTAGGCGCGGACACCGGGGAGCTGTTTTTT	CASSPLGADTGELFF
TRBV18	.	TRBD2	TRBJ2-1	TGTGCCAGCCGCCCGACTAGCACATTAGTCAATGAGCAGTTCTTC	CASRPTSTLVNEQFF
TRBV7-2	many	TRBD2	TRBJ2-1	TGTGCCAGCAGCTCGCCCCTCAGACTAGCGGGGGGAAATGAGCAGTTCTTC	CASSSPLRLAGGNEQFF
TRBV13	.	.	TRBJ1-2	TGTGCCAGCAGCTCCGGGATCCTAAACTATGGCTACACCTTC	CASSSGILNYGYTF
TRBV6-5	.	.	TRBJ1-2	TGTGCCAGCAGTTTCAGGGGCCAGATAAACTATGGCTACACCTTC	CASSFRGQINYGYTF
TRBV28	.	.	TRBJ2-7	TGTGCCAGCAGGAGATTCTGGGACGAGCAGTACTTC	CASRRFWDEQYF
TRBV24-1	.	.	TRBJ2-1	TGTGCCACCAGTGATGGGTATGGCGAGCAGTTCTTC	CATSDGYGEQFF
TRBV6-2/TRBV6-3	few	TRBD2	TRBJ2-5	TGTGCCAGCAGTTCCATTCTAGCGGGAGGACCCCTCCAAGAGACCCAGTACTTC	CASSSILAGGPLQETQYF
TRBV12-3/TRBV12-4	many	TRBD1	TRBJ2-7	TGTGCCAGCAGTGGGGACAGGGGCCACGAGCAGTACTTC	CASSGDRGHEQYF